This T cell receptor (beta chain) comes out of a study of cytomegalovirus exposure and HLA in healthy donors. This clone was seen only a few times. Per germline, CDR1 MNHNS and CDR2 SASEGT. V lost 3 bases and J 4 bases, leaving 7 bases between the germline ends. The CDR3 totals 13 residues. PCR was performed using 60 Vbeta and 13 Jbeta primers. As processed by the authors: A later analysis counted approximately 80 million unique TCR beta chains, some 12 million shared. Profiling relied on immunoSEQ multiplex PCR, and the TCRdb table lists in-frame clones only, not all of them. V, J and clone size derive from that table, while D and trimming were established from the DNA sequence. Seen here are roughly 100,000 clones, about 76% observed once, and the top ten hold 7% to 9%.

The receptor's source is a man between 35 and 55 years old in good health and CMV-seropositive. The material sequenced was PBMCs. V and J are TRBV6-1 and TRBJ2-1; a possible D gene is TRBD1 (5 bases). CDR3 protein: CASSDSGYNEQFF. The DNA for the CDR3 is TGTGCCAGCAGTGACTCAGGGTACAATGAGCAGTTCTTC.